This is a list of T cell receptor beta chains from one sample in a study of cytomegalovirus exposure and HLA in healthy donors. Repertoires were generated with immunoSEQ multiplex PCR, while TCRdb's copy carries only in-frame clones and drops some. The table includes 100,000 or so clones, 55% to 80% detected once. Sequencing input: PBMCs. The receptors come from a human donor in good health. Each CDR3 is given with its conserved first and last residue. D genes are given only for firm matches. Clone size is given for some rows only: seen once, a few or many times, or a class if the clone is expanded.

clone_size,j_call,d_call,v_call,cdr3_nt,cdr3_aa
-,TRBJ2-7,TRBD1,TRBV19,TGTGCCAGTAGTGAACAGGGGGACGAGCAGTACTTC,CASSEQGDEQYF
-,TRBJ1-2,-,TRBV7-9,TGTGCCAGCAGCTTGTCCCGAGATGGCTACACCTTC,CASSLSRDGYTF
few,TRBJ2-2,-,TRBV7-9,TGTGCCAGCAGCCCCGAACGGGGGATCAACGGGGAGCTGTTTTTT,CASSPERGINGELFF
-,TRBJ2-7,TRBD1,TRBV5-4,TGTGCCAGCAGTCCCACCGGGACAGGGATTCACGAGCAGTACTTC,CASSPTGTGIHEQYF
once,TRBJ2-3,-,TRBV5-1,TGCGCCAGCAGCTTGGGGGACATAGGTTTCACAGATACGCAGTATTTT,CASSLGDIGFTDTQYF
-,TRBJ2-1,-,TRBV9,TGTGCCAGCAGCGTAAGGAGGGCTAGCGTGAACAATGAGCAGTTCTTC,CASSVRRASVNNEQFF
-,TRBJ2-7,TRBD1,TRBV5-8,TGTGCCAGCAGCTTGGGGACAGGGGGGCCTAGGGAGCAGTACTTC,CASSLGTGGPREQYF
-,TRBJ2-5,-,TRBV7-8,TGTGCCAGCAGCACTCGGCGGTCGTACCAAGAGACCCAGTACTTC,CASSTRRSYQETQYF
few,TRBJ2-3,TRBD2,TRBV6-5,TGTGCCAGCAGTCTCGGGGGGGGAGGAGATACGCAGTATTTT,CASSLGGGGDTQYF
once,TRBJ2-2,-,TRBV9,TGTGCCAGCAGCGTAGAAGGGGGACGGCACACCGGGGAGCTGTTTTTT,CASSVEGGRHTGELFF
-,TRBJ1-5,TRBD1,TRBV15,TGTGCCACCAGCAGATCAAACAGGGGGCAGCCCCAGCATTTT,CATSRSNRGQPQHF
-,TRBJ2-3,-,TRBV11-3,TGTGCCAGCAGCTTGGGACTTAGCACAGATACGCAGTATTTT,CASSLGLSTDTQYF
-,TRBJ1-2,TRBD1,TRBV4-1,TGCGCCAGCAGCCAAGATAGGGGACAGCCTTATGGCTACACCTTC,CASSQDRGQPYGYTF
-,TRBJ1-5,-,TRBV28,TGTGCCAGCAGTTTCTTAACGGTCGAGTCCCAGCATTTT,CASSFLTVESQHF
-,TRBJ1-2,TRBD1,TRBV19,TGTGCCAGTAGTGGACAGGGTTACTATGGCTACACCTTC,CASSGQGYYGYTF
-,TRBJ2-7,TRBD1,TRBV6-1,TGTGCCAGCAGTGGCGACCGGGACAGAAGTTTTTACGAGCAGTACTTC,CASSGDRDRSFYEQYF